The 4 T cell receptor beta chains in this list originate from one sample, sequenced in a study of sequential checkpoint blockade in melanoma. Generated by immunoSEQ multiplex PCR, the TCRdb table keeps only in-frame clones and is missing some. The sample has about 37,000 clones, roughly 32% seen once; the top ten hold 1.6%. Treatment indicated: randomized to nivolumab then ipilimumab (arm A) or the reverse (arm B). The sample in question was tumor tissue (inferred from file names), obtained from a patient given nivolumab and ipilimumab in sequence. These receptors came from a human donor with melanoma.

This chain joins TRBV6-8 and TRBJ2-2; the D gene is possibly TRBD2 (5 bases). There are 14 residues in the CDR3. Per the germline V gene, CDR1 is MNHGY and CDR2 is SAAAGT. V was shortened by 8 bases and J by 2 bases, with 12 bases between the two germline ends. This CDR3 is CASFGAVNTGELFF. CDR3 nucleotide sequence: TGTGCCAGCTTTGGAGCGGTTAACACCGGGGAGCTGTTTTTT.

This chain connects TRBV7-6 to TRBJ1-2, with 11 positions matching TRBD1. J was trimmed by 7 bases and V by 1 base; bases with no gene match: 5. Germline CDR1 SGHVS, CDR2 FNYEAQ. The CDR3 runs 15 residues. DNA of the CDR3: TGTGCCAGCAGCTTAGGGACAGGGGGCGAGAGTGGCTACACCTTC. Encoded protein: CASSLGTGGESGYTF.

CDR3: CASSYGVQQYF. As DNA, the CDR3 is TGTGCCAGCAGTTACGGTGTGCAGCAGTACTTC. This chain uses TRBV6-7 with TRBJ2-7; unclear D gene. TRBV6-7 is labeled an ORF, and its function is uncertain. V was shortened by 2 bases and J by 8 bases, with 7 bases between the two germline ends. This CDR3 has 11 residues.

This clone was picked up a small number of times. The chain has TRBV6-8 and TRBJ2-4; TRBD1 agrees at 9 bases. This CDR3 has 17 amino acids. CDR1 is MNHGY, CDR2 SAAAGT, per germline. V lost 2 bases to trimming and J lost 7 bases; unmatched junction nucleotides: 12. DNA for the CDR3: TGTGCCAGCAGTTACCACCCGGCACAGGGGGCGCCGAACATTCAGTACTTC. Protein sequence: CASSYHPAQGAPNIQYF.